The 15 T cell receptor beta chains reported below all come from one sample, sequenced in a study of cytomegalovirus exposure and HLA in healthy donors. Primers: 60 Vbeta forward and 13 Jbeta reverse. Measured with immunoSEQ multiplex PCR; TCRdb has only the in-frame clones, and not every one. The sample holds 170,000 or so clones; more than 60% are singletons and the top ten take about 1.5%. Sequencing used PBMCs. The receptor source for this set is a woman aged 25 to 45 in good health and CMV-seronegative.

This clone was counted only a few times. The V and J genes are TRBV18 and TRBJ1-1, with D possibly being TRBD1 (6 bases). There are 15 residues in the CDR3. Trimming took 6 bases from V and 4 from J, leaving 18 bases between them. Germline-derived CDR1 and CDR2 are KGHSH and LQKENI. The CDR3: CASSVMTGYSTEAFF. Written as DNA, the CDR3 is TGTGCCAGCTCGGTGATGACAGGTTATAGCACTGAAGCTTTCTTT.

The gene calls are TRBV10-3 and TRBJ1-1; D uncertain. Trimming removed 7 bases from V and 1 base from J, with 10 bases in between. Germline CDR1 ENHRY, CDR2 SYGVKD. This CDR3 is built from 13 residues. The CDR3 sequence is CAINRGRNTEAFF. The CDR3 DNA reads TGTGCCATCAATCGAGGGAGGAACACTGAAGCTTTCTTT.

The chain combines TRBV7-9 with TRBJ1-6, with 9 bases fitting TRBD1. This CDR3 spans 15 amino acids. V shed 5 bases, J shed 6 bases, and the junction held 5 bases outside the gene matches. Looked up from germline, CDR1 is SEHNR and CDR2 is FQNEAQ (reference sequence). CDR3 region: CASSPGQGSNSPLHF. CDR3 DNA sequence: TGTGCCAGCAGCCCGGGACAGGGAAGTAATTCACCCCTCCACTTT.

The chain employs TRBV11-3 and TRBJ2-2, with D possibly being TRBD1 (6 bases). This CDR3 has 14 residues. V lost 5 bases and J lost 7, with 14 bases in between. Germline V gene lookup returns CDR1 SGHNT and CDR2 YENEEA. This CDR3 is CASSQITGYGELFF. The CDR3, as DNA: TGTGCCAGCAGCCAGATAACAGGGTACGGGGAGCTGTTTTTT.

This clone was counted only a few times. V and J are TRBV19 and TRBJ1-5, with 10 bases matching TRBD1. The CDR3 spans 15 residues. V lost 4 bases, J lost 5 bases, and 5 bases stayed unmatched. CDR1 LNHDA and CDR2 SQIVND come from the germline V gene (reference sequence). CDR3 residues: CASSTRDRGDQPQHF. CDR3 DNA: TGTGCCAGTAGTACCCGGGACAGGGGAGATCAGCCCCAGCATTTT.

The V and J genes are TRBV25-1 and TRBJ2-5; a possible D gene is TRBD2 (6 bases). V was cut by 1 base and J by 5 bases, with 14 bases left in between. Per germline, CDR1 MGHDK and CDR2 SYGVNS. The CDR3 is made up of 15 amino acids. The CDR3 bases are TGTGCCAGCAGTGAATGGGGAAGGGAGGCGGAGACCCAGTACTTC. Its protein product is CASSEWGREAETQYF. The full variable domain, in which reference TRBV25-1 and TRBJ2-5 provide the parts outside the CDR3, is EADIYQTPRYLVIGTGKKITLECSQTMGHDKMYWYQQDPGMELHLIHYSYGVNSTEKGDLSSESTVSRIRTEHFPLTLESARPSHTSQYLCASSEWGREAETQYFGPGTRLLVL.

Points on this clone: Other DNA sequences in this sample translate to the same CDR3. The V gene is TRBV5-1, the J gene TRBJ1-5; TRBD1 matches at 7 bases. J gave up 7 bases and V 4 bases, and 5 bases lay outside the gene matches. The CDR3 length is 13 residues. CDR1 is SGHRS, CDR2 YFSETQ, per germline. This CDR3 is CASSPYRGQPQHF. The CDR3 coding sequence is TGCGCCAGCAGCCCTTACAGGGGCCAGCCCCAGCATTTT.

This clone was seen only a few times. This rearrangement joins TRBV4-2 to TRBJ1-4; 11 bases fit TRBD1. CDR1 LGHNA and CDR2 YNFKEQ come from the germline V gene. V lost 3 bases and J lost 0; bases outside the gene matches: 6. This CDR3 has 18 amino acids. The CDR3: CASSQGTGGDTTNEKLFF. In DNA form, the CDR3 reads TGTGCCAGCAGCCAGGGGACAGGGGGGGATACAACTAATGAAAAACTGTTTTTT.

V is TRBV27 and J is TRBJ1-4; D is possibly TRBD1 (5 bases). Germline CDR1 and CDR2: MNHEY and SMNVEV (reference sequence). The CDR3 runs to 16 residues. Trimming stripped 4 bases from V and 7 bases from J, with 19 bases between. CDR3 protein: CASSSPLGQGSEKLFF. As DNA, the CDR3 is TGTGCCAGCAGTTCCCCCTTAGGCCAGGGATCTGAAAAACTGTTTTTT.

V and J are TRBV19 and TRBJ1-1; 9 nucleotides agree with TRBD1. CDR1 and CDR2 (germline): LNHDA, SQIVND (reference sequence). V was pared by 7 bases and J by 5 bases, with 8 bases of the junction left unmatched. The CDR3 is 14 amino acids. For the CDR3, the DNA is TGTGCCAGTACCCCCGGACAGGGGTGGACTGAAGCTTTCTTT. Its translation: CASTPGQGWTEAFF.

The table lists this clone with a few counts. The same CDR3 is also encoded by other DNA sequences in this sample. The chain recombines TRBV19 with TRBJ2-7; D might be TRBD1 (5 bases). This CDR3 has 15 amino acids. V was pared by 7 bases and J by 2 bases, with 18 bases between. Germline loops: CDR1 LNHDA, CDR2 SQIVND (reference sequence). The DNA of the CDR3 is TGTGCCAGTACCCTCAGGGTTGGCAGCCCCTACGAGCAGTACTTC. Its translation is CASTLRVGSPYEQYF.

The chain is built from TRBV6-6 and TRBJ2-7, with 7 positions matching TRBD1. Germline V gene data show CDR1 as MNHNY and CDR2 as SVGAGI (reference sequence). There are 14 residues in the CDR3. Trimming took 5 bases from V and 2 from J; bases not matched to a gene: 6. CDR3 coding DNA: TGTGCCAGCAGTCAGAGGGGGCCGACCTACGAGCAGTACTTC. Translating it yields CASSQRGPTYEQYF.

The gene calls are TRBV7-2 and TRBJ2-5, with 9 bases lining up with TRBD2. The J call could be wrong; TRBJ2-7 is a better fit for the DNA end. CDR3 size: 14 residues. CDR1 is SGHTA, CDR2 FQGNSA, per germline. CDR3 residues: CASSPSGGYYEQYF. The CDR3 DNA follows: TGTGCCAGCAGCCCCAGCGGGGGGTACTACGAGCAGTACTTC.

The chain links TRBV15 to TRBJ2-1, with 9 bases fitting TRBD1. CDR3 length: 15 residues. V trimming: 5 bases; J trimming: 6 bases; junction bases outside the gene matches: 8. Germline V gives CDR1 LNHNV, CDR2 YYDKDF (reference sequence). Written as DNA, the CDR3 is TGTGCCACCAGCGTGGGGGGACAGGGTTCCAATGAGCAGTTCTTC. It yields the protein CATSVGGQGSNEQFF.

CDR3 nucleotide sequence: TGTGCCAGCAGTTGGGGACAGGGTACATCACCCCTCCACTTT. Protein: CASSWGQGTSPLHF. V is TRBV27 and J is TRBJ1-6; TRBD1 matches at 9 bases. There are 14 residues in the CDR3. CDR1 is MNHEY and CDR2 is SMNVEV in the germline V gene (reference sequence). V lost 4 bases to trimming and J lost 10 bases; unmatched junction nucleotides: 5.